This T cell receptor beta chain was identified during a study of CD8 T cells in Susac syndrome. Sequencing of TCR beta covered CD8+ and CD4+ T cells obtained from blood. Controls were healthy donors (matched for age and sex). The authors negatively isolated CD8+ and CD4+ T cells and FACS-enriched TEMRA cells. Random-hexamer reverse transcription was applied to about 0.5 to 1 ug RNA. Amplification of TCR beta CDR3 by immunoSEQ multiplex PCR spanned 54 Vbeta and 13 Jbeta. TCRdb analysed the immunoSEQ multiplex PCR reads with MiXCR anew, one entry per CDR3 protein. The sample carries 150,000 to 200,000 distinct CDR3 sequences, about 93% recorded once. This CDR3 is 13 amino acids long. Germline V gives CDR1 MNHEY, CDR2 SVGAGI. After removal of 8 bases from V and 4 bases from J, the junction contained 5 bases not matched to a gene.

The receptor was isolated from a human donor in good health. This chain uses TRBV6-5 with TRBJ1-2, with TRBD1 identical over 9 bases. Material for sequencing was CD4+ T cells from PBMCs. The CDR3 sequence: CASRTGGGYGYTF. DNA of the CDR3: TGTGCCAGCCGCACAGGGGGCGGCTATGGCTACACCTTC.